This T cell receptor beta chain emerged from a study of cytomegalovirus exposure and HLA in healthy donors. Turning to the study itself: Tens of millions of unique TCR sequences came from HLA-typed donors in an early release.

CDR1 and CDR2 from the germline V gene are SNHLY and FYNNEI. This CDR3 is built from 10 residues. The V end was cut by 8 bases, the J end by 9 bases, with 9 bases between. Use of 60 Vbeta and 13 Jbeta primers characterized the PCR. In the authors' methods: Later, an analysis found around 77 million unique TCR beta chains, and approximately 10 million of these were shared. Generated by immunoSEQ multiplex PCR, the TCRdb table keeps only in-frame clones and is missing some. The V and J calls and clone size come from that table; D and trimming were worked out from the DNA. The sample holds 100,000 to 150,000 clones, approximately 73% seen once.

The sample comprised PBMCs. The sequence came from a man in his 60s in good health and CMV-seropositive. The chain combines TRBV2 with TRBJ2-3, with D hard to call. For the CDR3, the DNA is TGTGCCAGCGAACAGTACACGCAGTATTTT. This sequence encodes CASEQYTQYF.